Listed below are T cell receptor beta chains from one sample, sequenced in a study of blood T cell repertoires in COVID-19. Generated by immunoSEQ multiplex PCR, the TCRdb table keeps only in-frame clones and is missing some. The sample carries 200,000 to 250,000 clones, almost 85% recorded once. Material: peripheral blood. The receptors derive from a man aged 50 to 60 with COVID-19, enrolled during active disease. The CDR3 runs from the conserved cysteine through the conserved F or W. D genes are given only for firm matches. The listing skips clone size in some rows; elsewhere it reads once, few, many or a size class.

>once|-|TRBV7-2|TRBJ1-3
CASSLYLRGASGNTIYF
TGTGCCAGCAGCTTATATTTACGGGGGGCATCTGGAAACACCATATATTTT
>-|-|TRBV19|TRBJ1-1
CASSLRGMNTEAFF
TGTGCCAGTAGCCTTAGGGGGATGAACACTGAAGCTTTCTTT
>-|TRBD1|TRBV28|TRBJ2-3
CASSTPGQGAADTQYF
TGTGCCAGCAGTACCCCCGGACAGGGGGCCGCAGATACGCAGTATTTT
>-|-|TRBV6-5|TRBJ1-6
CASGSNSPLHF
TGTGCCAGCGGGAGCAATTCACCCCTCCACTTT
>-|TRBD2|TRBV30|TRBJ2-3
CAWSVLAGSTDTQYF
TGTGCCTGGAGTGTGTTAGCGGGGAGCACAGATACGCAGTATTTT
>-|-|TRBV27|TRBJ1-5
CASSLSFGMGNQPQHF
TGTGCCAGCAGTTTATCGTTCGGGATGGGCAATCAGCCCCAGCATTTT
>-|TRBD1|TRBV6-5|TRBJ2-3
CASSYSRTGGADTQYF
TGTGCCAGCAGTTACTCTCGGACAGGGGGCGCAGATACGCAGTATTTT
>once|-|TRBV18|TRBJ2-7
CASSPSRAEPYEQYF
TGTGCCAGCTCACCATCCAGGGCTGAGCCCTACGAGCAGTACTTC
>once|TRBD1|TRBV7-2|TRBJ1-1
CASSPQVPGTVNTEAFF
TGTGCCAGCAGCCCACAAGTCCCCGGGACAGTGAACACTGAAGCTTTCTTT
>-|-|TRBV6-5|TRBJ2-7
CASSRREVEEQYF
TGTGCCAGCAGCCGCAGGGAGGTGGAGGAGCAGTACTTC
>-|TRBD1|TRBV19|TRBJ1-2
CASSKQGLYGYTF
TGTGCCAGTAGTAAACAGGGGCTCTATGGCTACACCTTC
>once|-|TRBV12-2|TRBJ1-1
CASPPGCCTEAFF
TGTGCAAGCCCCCCCGGGTGTTGCACTGAAGCTTTCTTT
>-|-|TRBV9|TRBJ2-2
CASSVARGPGELFF
TGTGCCAGCAGCGTAGCCAGGGGACCCGGGGAGCTGTTTTTT
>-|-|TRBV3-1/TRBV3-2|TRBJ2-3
CASSNLASTDTQYF
TGTGCCAGCAGCAATCTAGCGAGCACAGATACGCAGTATTTT
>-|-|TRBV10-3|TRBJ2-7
CAISEQNTHYEQYF
TGTGCCATCAGTGAACAGAATACCCACTACGAGCAGTACTTC
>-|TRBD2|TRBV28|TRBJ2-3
CASSLFSSGGGTDTQYF
TGTGCCAGCAGTTTATTCTCTAGCGGGGGCGGCACAGATACGCAGTATTTT
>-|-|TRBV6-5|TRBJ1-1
CASSYSIYRENTEAFF
TGTGCCAGCAGTTACTCGATATACAGGGAGAACACTGAAGCTTTCTTT
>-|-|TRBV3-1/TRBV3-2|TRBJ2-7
CASSQAFGNSYSYEQYF
TGTGCCAGCAGCCAAGCTTTCGGTAACTCCTACTCCTACGAGCAGTACTTC
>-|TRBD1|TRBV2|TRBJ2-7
CASWTGANTYEQYF
TGTGCCAGTTGGACAGGGGCGAACACCTACGAGCAGTACTTC
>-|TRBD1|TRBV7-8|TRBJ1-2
CASSPPGTGSYGYTF
TGTGCCAGCAGCCCCCCCGGGACAGGGTCCTATGGCTACACCTTC
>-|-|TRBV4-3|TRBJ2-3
CASSQEPLTASTDTQYF
TGCGCCAGCAGCCAAGAACCCCTGACAGCCAGCACAGATACGCAGTATTTT
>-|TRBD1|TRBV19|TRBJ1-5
CASSTRQGAQPQHF
TGTGCCAGTAGTACCCGACAGGGGGCACAGCCCCAGCATTTT
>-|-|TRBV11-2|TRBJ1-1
CASSLTQQRAGTEAFF
TGTGCCAGCAGCTTAACCCAACAGAGAGCGGGCACTGAAGCTTTCTTT
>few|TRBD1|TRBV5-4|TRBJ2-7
CASSPIYDRAEQYF
TGTGCCAGCAGCCCGATTTACGACAGGGCGGAGCAGTACTTC
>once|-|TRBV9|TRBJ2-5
CASSVTSSQETQYF
TGTGCCAGCAGCGTTACTAGCAGCCAAGAGACCCAGTACTTC
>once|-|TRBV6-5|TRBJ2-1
CASSYVAGAYNEQFF
TGTGCCAGCAGTTACGTTGCGGGGGCGTACAATGAGCAGTTCTTC
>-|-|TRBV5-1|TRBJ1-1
CASSHRGLNTEAFF
TGCGCCAGCAGTCACCGGGGGTTAAACACTGAAGCTTTCTTT
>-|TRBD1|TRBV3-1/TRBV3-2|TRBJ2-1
CASSRRDRGRHEQFF
TGTGCCAGCAGCCGCCGGGACAGGGGGCGACACGAGCAGTTCTTC
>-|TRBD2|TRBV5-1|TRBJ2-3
CASSLGSSGNTDTQYF
TGCGCCAGCAGCTTGGGGTCTAGCGGTAACACAGATACGCAGTATTTT
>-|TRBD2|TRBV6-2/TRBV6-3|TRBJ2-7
CASSLIAGNSYEQYF
TGTGCCAGCAGCCTCATAGCGGGGAACTCCTACGAGCAGTACTTC
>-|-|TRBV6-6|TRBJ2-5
CASSYGGALETQYF
TGTGCCAGCAGTTACGGGGGGGCTTTAGAGACCCAGTACTTC
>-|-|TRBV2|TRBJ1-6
CASSGTENSPLHF
TGTGCCAGCAGTGGGACAGAAAATTCACCCCTCCACTTT
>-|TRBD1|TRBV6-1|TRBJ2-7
CASSDLGTGIYEQYF
TGTGCCAGCAGTGACCTGGGGACAGGGATCTACGAGCAGTACTTC
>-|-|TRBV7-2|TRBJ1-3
CASRPTPGFSSGNTIYF
TGTGCCAGCAGACCGACCCCAGGGTTTAGCTCTGGAAACACCATATATTTT
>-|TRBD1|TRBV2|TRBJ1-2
CASSMDRDSYGYTF
TGTGCCAGCAGTATGGACAGGGACTCCTATGGCTACACCTTC
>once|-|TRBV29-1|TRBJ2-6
CSVRSGAGANVLTF
TGCAGCGTGAGGTCGGGAGCTGGGGCCAACGTCCTGACTTTC
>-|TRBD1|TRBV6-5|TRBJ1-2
CASSRDRGVGYTF
TGTGCCAGCAGTAGGGACAGGGGAGTTGGCTACACCTTC
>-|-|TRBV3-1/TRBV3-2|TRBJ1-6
CASSQDRVGSPLHF
TGTGCCAGCAGCCAAGACAGGGTTGGCTCACCCCTCCACTTT
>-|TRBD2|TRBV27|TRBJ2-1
CASSLSSGGYNEQFF
TGTGCCAGCAGTTTATCGAGCGGGGGGTACAATGAGCAGTTCTTC
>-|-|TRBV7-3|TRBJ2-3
CASSPRGGDTQYF
TGTGCCAGCAGCCCCAGAGGGGGTGATACGCAGTATTTT
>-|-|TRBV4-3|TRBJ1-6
CASSQDLGYYNSPLHF
TGCGCCAGCAGCCAAGATCTAGGCTACTATAATTCACCCCTCCACTTT
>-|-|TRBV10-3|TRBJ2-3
CAISVPGRGTDTQYF
TGTGCCATCAGTGTCCCAGGCAGGGGCACAGATACGCAGTATTTT
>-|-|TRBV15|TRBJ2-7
CATSINRVLRSEQYF
TGTGCCACCAGCATCAACAGGGTCTTACGAAGCGAGCAGTACTTC
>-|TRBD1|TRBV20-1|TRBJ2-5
CSASKPGGGETQYF
TGCAGTGCTAGTAAACCAGGGGGCGGGGAGACCCAGTACTTC
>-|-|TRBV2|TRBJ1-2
CASSAKTANTLGPYGYTF
TGTGCCAGCAGTGCCAAGACAGCTAACACTCTGGGCCCCTATGGCTACACCTTC
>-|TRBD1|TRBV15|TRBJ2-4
CATSSPGTGGGQNIQYF
TGTGCCACCAGCAGTCCCGGGACAGGGGGCGGCCAAAACATTCAGTACTTC
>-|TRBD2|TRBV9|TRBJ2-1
CASSVAPRAGAGYNEQFF
TGTGCCAGCAGCGTAGCCCCGAGAGCGGGGGCGGGGTACAATGAGCAGTTCTTC
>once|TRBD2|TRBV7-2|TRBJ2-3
CASSLGTSGGTDTQYF
TGTGCCAGCAGCCTTGGGACTAGCGGGGGCACAGATACGCAGTATTTT
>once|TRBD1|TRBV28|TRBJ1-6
CASRDGQGFNSPLHF
TGTGCCAGCAGGGACGGACAGGGCTTTAATTCACCCCTCCACTTT
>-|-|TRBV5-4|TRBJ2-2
CASSLVAANTGELFF
TGTGCCAGCAGCTTGGTAGCGGCGAACACCGGGGAGCTGTTTTTT